The next 4 T cell receptor beta chains were all read from a single sample in a study of cytomegalovirus exposure and HLA in healthy donors. Assay: immunoSEQ multiplex PCR; the TCRdb copy retains only in-frame clones and omits some. The sample holds 110,000 or so clones, approximately 90% seen once. Material for sequencing was PBMCs. These receptors originate from a young man in good health and CMV-seropositive.

This chain links TRBV7-6 with TRBJ2-2; a possible D gene is TRBD2 (6 bases). This CDR3 is 17 amino acids long. V lost 5 bases to trimming and J lost 0 bases, with 16 bases between them. Germline assignment: CDR1 SGHVS and CDR2 FNYEAQ. The CDR3 DNA follows: TGTGCCAGCAGCCCAGGTCCGGGACTGTCGAACACCGGGGAGCTGTTTTTT. Residues: CASSPGPGLSNTGELFF.

The J gene is TRBJ2-3, the V gene TRBV7-2; no reliable D call. This CDR3 is built from 12 residues. Between the trimmed V and J ends, which lost 7 bases and 6 bases, there was a span of 11 bases. Germline V gene data show CDR1 as SGHTA and CDR2 as FQGNSA. CDR3 sequence: CASTIQTDTQYF. CDR3 coding DNA: TGTGCCAGCACCATACAAACGGATACGCAGTATTTT.

A single count supports this clone. J is TRBJ1-4 and V is TRBV10-3, with D possibly matching TRBD1 (5 bases). CDR1 and CDR2 (germline): ENHRY, SYGVKD. Trimming cost V 6 bases and J 8 bases, with 16 bases left between them. This CDR3 is built from 14 residues. The CDR3 loop is CAIREGQGVEKLFF. The CDR3 DNA follows: TGTGCCATCAGGGAGGGCCAGGGTGTCGAAAAACTGTTTTTT.

The chain uses TRBV20-1 and TRBJ1-1; D uncertain. Trimming took 5 bases from V and 7 from J, leaving 11 bases between them. Germline values: CDR1 DFQATT, CDR2 SNEGSKA (reference sequence). There are 11 residues in the CDR3. The CDR3 bases are TGCAGTGCTGAGGTGGAGAATGAAGCTTTCTTT. This sequence encodes CSAEVENEAFF.